The present T cell receptor beta chain was sequenced within a study of T cell repertoires in cytomegalovirus infection. Background on the study: Through public TCR beta signatures, both CMV infection and matching HLA type were indicated.

As to this clonotype: The antigen is not known.

TCRdb recomputed calls from the reads with MiXCR, one row per CDR3 protein. This sample yields 200,000 to 300,000 distinct CDR3 sequences, of which roughly 10% are seen a single time; over 12% belongs to the top ten. Study-wide results and caveats: Carriers of CMV plus the relevant HLA were identified by cumulative public TCR beta family frequency. HLA-C-restricted CMV clonotypes gave the most frequent clonotype in two of eight donors.

V lost 5 bases to trimming and J lost 2 bases; unmatched junction nucleotides: 8. This CDR3 contains 16 residues. The chain carries TRBV12-3 or TRBV12-4 and TRBJ2-7, with 11 positions matching TRBD2. The receptor comes from a human donor in good health (CMV status not recorded). Some clones in this sample may be carry-over from other donors' samples. The specimen was PBMCs. The CDR3 loop reads CASSLRVAGGTYEQYF. For the CDR3, the DNA is TGTGCCAGCAGTCTTAGGGTAGCGGGAGGGACCTACGAGCAGTACTTC.